This T cell receptor beta chain originates from a study of T cell responses to AZD1222 COVID-19 vaccine (dated by TCRdb to the early 2020s). Regarding the research as a whole: AZD1222 recipients whose second dose came at about 4 weeks and those whose second dose came at about 12 weeks were combined into one group, since spike-specific TCR depth and breadth did not differ between the two schedules. TCR sequencing covered 233 trial participants: 207 given two doses of AZD1222 and some 25 given two doses of MenACWY control vaccine. Trial participants were enrolled into age subgroups of 18-55, 56-69 and 70-plus years, which contained about 150, 27 and 61 TCR-sequenced participants, respectively.

The sample's time point label, decoded: baseline before first vaccination. Samples from vaccinated people were obtained from the UK trials COV001 and COV002, which included a single-blind randomized controlled phase 2/3 trial of AZD1222 (ChAdOx1 nCoV-19) in healthy adults. For TCRbeta chain sequencing, PBMC samples from trial participants were taken at day 0 and at day 28 after the second dose. The CDR3 regions of human TCRbeta chains were analyzed by immunosequencing. The paper's processing steps were these. TCRs in the repertoires were compared against a reference library of SARS-CoV-2-specific TCRs that had been generated with the MIRA antigen-specificity platform. Breadth was defined as the fraction of unique TCRs that were SARS-CoV-2-associated. Depth was defined as the fraction of total T cells that were SARS-CoV-2-associated. Each spike-specific TCR was assigned to its reactive spike region and to a CD4 or CD8 class using the MIRA data. Log10-transformed breadth and depth values were compared by one-way ANOVA with Sidak's multiple comparisons tests. As stored in TCRdb, this immuneACCESS dataset retains in-frame rearrangements with V and J assigned. A fraction of the clones does not appear; measured against another copy, unresolved V genes explain less than half of the discrepancy, and the remainder lacks a known reason. D and trimming were read from the DNA, whereas the V and J calls and clone size are those reported in that table. The sample yields fewer than 200,000 clones; about 89% were counted once. Of the sample, 1.9% is held by the ten largest clones.

V was cut back by 8 bases and J by 2 bases, leaving a gap of 9 bases between them. CDR1 and CDR2 (LNHDA, SQIVND) derive from the germline V gene (reference sequence). Spanning cysteine to phenylalanine, the CDR3 consists of 12 amino acids. The entry retains the CDR3 DNA only, 36 bases that are in frame from base 1. Overall study results and their limits: The whole spike protein was spanned by vaccine-associated CD4 TCRs, and dominant responses were seen in regions 160-218 and 743-854. Participants were mostly white British, with more females than males. The authors suggested clonal diversity may have been underestimated. Epitopes outside the regions mutated in the B.1.351 and B.1.1.7 variants were reportedly recognized by nearly half of the unique spike-specific TCRs. Conclusions about previously exposed vaccinees were limited because only six AZD1222 recipients were SARS-CoV-2 seropositive at baseline. In the small 56-69-year group, the increase in depth fell short of significance, most likely because of low power. Spike-specific TCR breadth and depth rose significantly after two AZD1222 doses compared with day 0 and with MenACWY recipients. Because no samples from the day 14 peak response were available, repertoires could be characterized only after the peak T cell response.

In the case of this clone: Its cognate antigen has yet to be identified. No quality values exist for individual bases; no much larger clone is one base distant.

The sample was peripheral blood, taken on day 0 of AZD1222 vaccination. This TCR derives from an adult in good health. The rearranged segments are TRBV19 and TRBJ1-1, with no D gene named confidently. The CDR3 here reads CASLRPNTEAFF. The sequenced DNA: TGTGCCAGTCTTCGTCCCAACACTGAAGCTTTCTTT. With the portions outside the CDR3 filled from the reference TRBV19 and TRBJ1-1 genes, the complete variable region becomes DGGITQSPKYLFRKEGQNVTLSCEQNLNHDAMYWYRQDPGQGLRLIYYSQIVNDFQKGDIAEGYSVSREKKESFPLTVTSAQKNPTAFYLCASLRPNTEAFFGQGTRLTVV.